This TCR beta chain was observed in a study of T-cell reconstitution after alpha-beta-depleted transplantation in children (TCRdb year 2016). Concerning the study at large: T-cell immune reconstitution after TCRalphabeta/CD19-depleted allogeneic hematopoietic cell transplantation in children was quantitatively tracked in the study by means of TCR repertoire profiling.

This clonotype was recorded many times. The antigen it recognizes is unknown. No clone much larger than this one lies a single base away; base qualities are absent. Here is what the overall study found, with its caveats: The apparently early recovery of alphabetaT-cell counts about two months after transplant reportedly depended on only several hundred rapidly expanded clones that came from non-depleted graft cells. In some patients, high TCRbeta diversity at day 60 was attributed to recipient T cells and intrathymic progenitors that had survived conditioning. The frequencies of hyperexpanded clones fell over the following months, and after one year, T-cell counts and TCRbeta diversity were mostly attributed to newly produced T cells.

The treatment or condition label of this sample denotes: allogeneic hematopoietic cell transplantation with graft depleted of TCRalphabeta T cells and CD19 B cells. The transplant recipients were children given TCRalphabeta/CD19-depleted allogeneic hematopoietic cell grafts. Library preparation employed PCR. Sequencer: Illumina HiSeq 2500. TCR library preparation used molecular barcoding, with unique molecular identifiers applied to normalize quantification of the TCRbeta repertoire. TCRdb trimmed public reads at Q25 via fastp, called clones via MiXCR and kept in-frame beta chains. Each entry is one CDR3 protein sequence, shown with its most common DNA and genes. This sample has around 300,000 distinct CDR3 sequences in its table, and 11% of those were observed once. Jointly, the top ten make up about a quarter of the sample. Sequenced material: peripheral blood, taken 180 days after TCRalphabeta/CD19-depleted stem cell transplant. The clonotype was recovered from a male patient aged 2 to 9 who had a stem cell transplant for chronic granulomatous disease, so the T cells may come from the graft donor.

In nucleotides, the sequence is TGCAGCGTTAACCCCCCTAGGAGGCGTAACAATGAGCAGTTCTTC. The encoded protein is CSVNPPRRRNNEQFF. The sequence joins TRBV29-1 to TRBJ2-1; matching of 5 bases hints at TRBD2 as the D gene. V was cut back by 5 bases and J by 5 bases, leaving a gap of 19 bases between them. Its CDR3 holds 15 amino acids, cysteine through phenylalanine. Only CDR3 DNA remains: 45 bases, in frame from the first base. Via the germline V gene, CDR1 is SQVTM and CDR2 ANQGSEA.